A selection of T cell receptor beta chains follows, all from one sample in a study of T cells in Graves' hyperthyroidism and ophthalmopathy. A single record per CDR3 protein comes from TCRdb applying MiXCR to the multiplex PCR reads. The repertoire holds nearly 600,000 distinct CDR3 sequences, approximately 15% seen once, with 5.5% to 7.5% in the top ten. The material sequenced was blood. The receptors originated from a woman in her twenties or thirties with Graves' hyperthyroidism that later progressed to Graves' ophthalmopathy. Each CDR3 is given with its conserved first and last residue. D genes are given only for firm matches. Only some rows state a clone size, as once, few, many or a class for expanded clones.

TRBV10-3	TRBJ1-2	many	-	CAISESEGGYGYTF	TGTGCCATCAGTGAGTCGGAGGGAGGCTATGGCTACACCTTC
TRBV6-1	TRBJ1-5	many	TRBD1	CASSGTGLGQPQHF	TGTGCCAGCAGTGGGACAGGGTTGGGGCAGCCCCAGCATTTT
TRBV28	TRBJ2-5	many	-	CASTFGREETQYF	TGTGCCAGCACCTTCGGGCGGGAAGAGACCCAGTACTTC
TRBV3-1	TRBJ1-1	once	-	CASIPGTGSSEAFF	TGTGCCAGCATACCCGGGACGGGGAGCTCTGAAGCTTTCTTT
TRBV19	TRBJ2-5	-	-	CASSMSYPETQYF	TGTGCCAGTAGTATGTCGTACCCAGAGACCCAGTACTTC
TRBV28	TRBJ1-6	many	-	CASRSTVSPLHF	TGTGCCAGCCGCTCCACTGTTTCACCCCTCCACTTT
TRBV30	TRBJ2-1	few	-	CAWTEGDEQFF	TGTGCCTGGACCGAGGGGGATGAGCAGTTCTTC
TRBV5-5	TRBJ2-1	-	-	CASSLPSGAVEQFF	TGTGCCAGCAGCTTACCCTCAGGGGCGGTTGAGCAGTTCTTC
TRBV11-3	TRBJ2-1	few	TRBD2	CASSRGTSGIDEQFF	TGTGCCAGCAGCCGCGGGACTAGCGGGATTGATGAGCAGTTCTTC
TRBV20-1	TRBJ2-3	many	TRBD2	CSARGGRTSGTTDTQYF	TGCAGTGCTAGAGGAGGTAGGACTAGCGGGACCACAGATACGCAGTATTTT
TRBV7-2	TRBJ2-3	many	-	CASSLVGGSDTQYF	TGTGCCAGCAGCTTAGTGGGGGGTTCAGATACGCAGTATTTT
TRBV5-1	TRBJ2-3	many	-	CASGDAADTQYF	TGCGCCAGCGGGGACGCGGCCGATACGCAGTATTTT
TRBV19	TRBJ1-5	many	-	CASSMAPSGQPQHF	TGTGCCAGTAGTATGGCCCCTAGTGGTCAGCCCCAGCATTTT
TRBV19	TRBJ2-2	few	-	CASSEGQGGSAGELFF	TGTGCCAGTAGTGAGGGTCAGGGGGGTTCTGCCGGGGAGCTGTTTTTT
TRBV5-6	TRBJ1-1	many	-	CASSYTGTSVGAFF	TGTGCCAGCAGCTATACCGGGACATCTGTCGGAGCTTTCTTT
TRBV29-1	TRBJ1-1	many	TRBD1	CSVGKGANTEAFF	TGCAGCGTTGGTAAGGGGGCTAACACTGAAGCTTTCTTT
TRBV9	TRBJ2-5	many	-	CASSAAPNQETQYF	TGTGCCAGCAGCGCTGCCCCAAACCAAGAGACCCAGTACTTC
TRBV29-1	TRBJ1-1	many	TRBD1	CSVDRGHTEAFF	TGCAGCGTGGACAGGGGGCATACTGAAGCTTTCTTT
TRBV11-1	TRBJ2-2	-	-	CASSPLGGSTGELFF	TGTGCCAGCAGCCCTCTAGGGGGGTCCACCGGGGAGCTGTTTTTT
TRBV30	TRBJ2-1	many	-	CAWSLGGYNEQFF	TGTGCCTGGAGTTTGGGGGGCTACAATGAGCAGTTCTTC
TRBV15	TRBJ1-1	many	TRBD1	CATSLRTGWDTEAFF	TGTGCCACCAGCCTTAGGACAGGGTGGGACACTGAAGCTTTCTTT
TRBV5-1	TRBJ2-5	many	-	CASSGLGRIQETQYF	TGCGCCAGCAGCGGACTGGGCAGGATCCAAGAGACCCAGTACTTC
TRBV6-1	TRBJ1-1	-	-	CASKSRLEAFF	TGTGCCAGCAAGAGCAGGCTAGAAGCTTTCTTT